These 3 T cell receptor beta chains share one sample of origin, sequenced in a study of early T cells in non-severe SARS-CoV-2 infection (dated by TCRdb to about 2021). The library came from 5' RACE. TCRdb names NextSeq 500 as the instrument used. TCRdb's own reprocessing of the public reads used fastp at Q25 and MiXCR and kept productive beta chains. Rows merge per CDR3 protein into single entries with the most common DNA and genes. This sample comprises 100,000 to 130,000 distinct CDR3 sequences, around 10% of them detected only once. Roughly 7.1% of the sample comes from the top ten. Source material: whole blood. The receptors originated from an adult who was a healthcare worker with PCR-confirmed SARS-CoV-2 infection or an uninfected control (not recorded which).

This chain joins TRBV20-1 and TRBJ2-3, with D perhaps matching TRBD2 (5 bases). The germline V gene encodes CDR1 DFQATT and CDR2 SNEGSKA (reference sequence). The CDR3 runs to 16 residues. V was clipped by 0 bases and J by 3 bases, with 16 bases between them. This CDR3 is CSARDFAGRGTDTQYF. CDR3 bases: TGCAGTGCTAGAGATTTCGCAGGTCGGGGAACAGATACGCAGTATTTT.

The rearrangement links TRBV29-1 to TRBJ2-7; tentative D call: TRBD2 (6 bases). Trimming pared 3 bases from V and 4 bases from J, leaving 7 bases between. The CDR3 contains 11 residues. Germline CDR1 SQVTM, CDR2 ANQGSEA. CDR3 coding DNA: TGCAGCGTTGAGGAGGGGTACGAGCAGTACTTC. As protein: CSVEEGYEQYF.

This clonotype was observed a few times. The chain links TRBV12-3 or TRBV12-4 to TRBJ2-3; possibly TRBD2 for D (6 bases). V lost 3 bases and J lost 5, with 9 bases in between. The CDR3 has 13 residues. The CDR3 region has the DNA TGTGCCAGCAGTTTGACTAGATTAGATACGCAGTATTTT. Amino acids: CASSLTRLDTQYF.